The clone carrying this T cell receptor beta chain has only a few counts. Its antigen is not known. The sample is drawn from a study of identical twins. TCRdb recomputed calls from the 5' RACE reads with MiXCR, one row per CDR3 protein. Among some 1,700,000 distinct CDR3 sequences, less than 35% were seen once, and the ten largest hold 0.25% to 0.3%. Notes on the study in general: When twins shared out-of-frame alpha sequences, those sequences had excess low generation probability. Cord blood beta clonotypes that were abundant carried fewer insertions, and memory repertoires showed no such trend.

This CDR3 spans 14 amino acids. Trimming took 4 bases from V and 7 from J; bases not matched to a gene: 10. CDR1 is MNHEY and CDR2 is SVGAGI in the germline V gene. The rearrangement links TRBV6-5 to TRBJ2-7; TRBD1 agrees at 7 bases. The source of this sequence is a newborn girl in good health. The sample comprised cord blood. CDR3 DNA: TGTGCCAGCAGTTTTACCACAGGGGCAGGGGAGCAGTACTTC. It codes for CASSFTTGAGEQYF.